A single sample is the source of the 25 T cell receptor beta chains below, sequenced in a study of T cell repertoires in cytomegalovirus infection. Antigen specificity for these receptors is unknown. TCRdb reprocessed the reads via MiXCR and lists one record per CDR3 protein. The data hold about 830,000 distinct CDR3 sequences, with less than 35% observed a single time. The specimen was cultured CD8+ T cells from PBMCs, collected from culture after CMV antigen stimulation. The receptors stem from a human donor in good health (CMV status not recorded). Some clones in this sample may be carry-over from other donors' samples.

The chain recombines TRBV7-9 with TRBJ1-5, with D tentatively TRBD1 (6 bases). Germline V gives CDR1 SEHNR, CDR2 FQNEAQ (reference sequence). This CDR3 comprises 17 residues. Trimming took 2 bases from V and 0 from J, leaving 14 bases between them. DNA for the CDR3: TGTGCCAGCAGCTTAATTCGTCCAGGGGATAGCAATCAGCCCCAGCATTTT. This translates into CASSLIRPGDSNQPQHF.

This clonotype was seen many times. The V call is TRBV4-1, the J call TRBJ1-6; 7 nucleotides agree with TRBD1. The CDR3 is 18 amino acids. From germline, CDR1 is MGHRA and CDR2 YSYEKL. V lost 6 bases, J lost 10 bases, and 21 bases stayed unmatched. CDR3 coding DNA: TGCGCCAGCAGTCCCCTCTATGTATCGGGGACAGCCACATCACCCCTCCACTTT. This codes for CASSPLYVSGTATSPLHF.

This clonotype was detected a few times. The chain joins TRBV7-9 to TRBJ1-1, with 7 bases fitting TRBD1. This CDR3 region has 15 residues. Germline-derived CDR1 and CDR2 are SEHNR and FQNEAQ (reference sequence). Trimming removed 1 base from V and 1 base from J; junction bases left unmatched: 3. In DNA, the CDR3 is TGTGCCAGCAGCTTAGTCGACAGGGAGAACACTGAAGCTTTCTTT. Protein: CASSLVDRENTEAFF.

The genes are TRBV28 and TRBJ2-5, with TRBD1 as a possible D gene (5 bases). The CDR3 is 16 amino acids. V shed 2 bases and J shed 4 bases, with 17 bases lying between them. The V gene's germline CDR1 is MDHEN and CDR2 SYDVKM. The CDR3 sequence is CASSLQHMDISETQYF. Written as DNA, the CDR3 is TGTGCCAGCAGTTTACAGCACATGGACATATCAGAGACCCAGTACTTC. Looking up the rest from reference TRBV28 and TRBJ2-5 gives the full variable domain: DVKVTQSSRYLVKRTGEKVFLECVQDMDHENMFWYRQDPGLGLRLIYFSYDVKMKEKGDIPEGYSVSREKKERFSLILESASTNQTSMYLCASSLQHMDISETQYFGPGTRLLVL.

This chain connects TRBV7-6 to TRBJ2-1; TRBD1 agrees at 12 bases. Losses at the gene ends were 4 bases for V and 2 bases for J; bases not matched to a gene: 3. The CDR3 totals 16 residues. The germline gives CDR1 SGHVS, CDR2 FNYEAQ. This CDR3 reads CASSSGQGAAYNEQFF. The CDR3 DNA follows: TGTGCCAGCAGCTCGGGACAGGGGGCAGCCTACAATGAGCAGTTCTTC.

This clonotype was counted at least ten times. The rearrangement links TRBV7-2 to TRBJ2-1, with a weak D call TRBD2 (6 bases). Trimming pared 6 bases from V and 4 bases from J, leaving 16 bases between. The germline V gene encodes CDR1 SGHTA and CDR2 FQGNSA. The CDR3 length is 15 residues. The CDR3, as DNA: TGTGCCAGCAGTTATAGGGGACTTGCATACAATGAGCAGTTCTTC. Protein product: CASSYRGLAYNEQFF.

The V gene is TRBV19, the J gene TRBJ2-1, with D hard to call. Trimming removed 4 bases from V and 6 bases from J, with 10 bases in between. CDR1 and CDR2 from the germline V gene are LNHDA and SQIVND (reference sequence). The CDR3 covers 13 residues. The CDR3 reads CASSKGLGNEQFF. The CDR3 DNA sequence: TGTGCCAGTAGTAAAGGATTGGGCAATGAGCAGTTCTTC.

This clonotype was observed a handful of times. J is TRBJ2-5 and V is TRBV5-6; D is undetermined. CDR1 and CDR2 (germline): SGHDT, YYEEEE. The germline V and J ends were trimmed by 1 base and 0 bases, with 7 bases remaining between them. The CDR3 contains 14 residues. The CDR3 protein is CASSLRPNQETQYF. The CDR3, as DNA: TGTGCCAGCAGCTTGCGTCCCAACCAAGAGACCCAGTACTTC.

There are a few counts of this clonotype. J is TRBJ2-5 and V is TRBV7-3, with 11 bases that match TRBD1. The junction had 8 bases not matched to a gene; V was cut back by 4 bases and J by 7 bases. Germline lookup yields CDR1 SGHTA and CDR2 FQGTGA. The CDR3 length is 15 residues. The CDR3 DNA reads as TGTGCCAGCAGCTCTTCGGGAGGGACAGGGGGGACCCAGTACTTC. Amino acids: CASSSSGGTGGTQYF.

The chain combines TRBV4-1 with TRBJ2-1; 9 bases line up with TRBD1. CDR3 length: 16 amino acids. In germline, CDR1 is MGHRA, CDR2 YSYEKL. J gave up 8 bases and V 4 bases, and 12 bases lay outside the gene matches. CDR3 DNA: TGCGCCAGCAGCCCGCGCGGACAGGGGAGTTACGATGAGCAGTTCTTC. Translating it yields CASSPRGQGSYDEQFF.

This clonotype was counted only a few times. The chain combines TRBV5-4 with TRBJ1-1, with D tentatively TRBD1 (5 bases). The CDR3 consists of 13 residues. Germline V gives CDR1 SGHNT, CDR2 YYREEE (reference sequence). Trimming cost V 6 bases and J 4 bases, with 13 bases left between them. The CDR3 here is CASKGASGTEAFF. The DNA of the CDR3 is TGTGCCAGCAAAGGGGCTTCTGGCACTGAAGCTTTCTTT.

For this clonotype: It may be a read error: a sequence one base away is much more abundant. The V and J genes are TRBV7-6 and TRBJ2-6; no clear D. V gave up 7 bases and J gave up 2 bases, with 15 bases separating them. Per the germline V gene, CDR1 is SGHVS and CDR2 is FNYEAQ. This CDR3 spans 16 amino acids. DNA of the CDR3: TGTGCCAGCAACGGAAGGTTCCAGGCTGGGGCCAACGTCCTGACTTTC. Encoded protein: CASNGRFQAGANVLTF.

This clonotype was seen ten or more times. CDR3 sequence (DNA): TGTGCCAGCAGCTTAGGTGGTGTCTACGAGCAGTACTTC. Its translation: CASSLGGVYEQYF. The gene calls are TRBV7-6 and TRBJ2-7; D gene ambiguous. The CDR3 is made up of 13 amino acids. V lost 1 base and J lost 3, with 7 bases in between. Per the germline V gene, CDR1 is SGHVS and CDR2 is FNYEAQ.

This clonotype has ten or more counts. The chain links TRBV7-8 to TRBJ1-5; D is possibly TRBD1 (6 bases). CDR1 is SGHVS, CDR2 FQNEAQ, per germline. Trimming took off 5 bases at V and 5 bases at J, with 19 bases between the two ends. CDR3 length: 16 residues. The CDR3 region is CASSPSDGGGYQPQHF. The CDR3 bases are TGTGCCAGCAGCCCCTCGGACGGAGGGGGGTATCAGCCCCAGCATTTT.

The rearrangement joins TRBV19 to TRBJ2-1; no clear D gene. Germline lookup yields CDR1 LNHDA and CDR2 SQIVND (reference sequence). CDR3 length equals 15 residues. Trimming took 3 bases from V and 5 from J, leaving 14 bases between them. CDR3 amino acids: CASSIELDLNNEQFF. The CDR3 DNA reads TGTGCCAGTAGTATCGAATTGGACCTAAACAATGAGCAGTTCTTC.

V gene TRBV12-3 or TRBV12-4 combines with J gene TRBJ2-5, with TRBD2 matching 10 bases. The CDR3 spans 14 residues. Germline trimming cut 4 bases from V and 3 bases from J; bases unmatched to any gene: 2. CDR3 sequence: CASSYLAGEETQYF. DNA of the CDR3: TGTGCCAGCAGTTACCTAGCGGGGGAAGAGACCCAGTACTTC.

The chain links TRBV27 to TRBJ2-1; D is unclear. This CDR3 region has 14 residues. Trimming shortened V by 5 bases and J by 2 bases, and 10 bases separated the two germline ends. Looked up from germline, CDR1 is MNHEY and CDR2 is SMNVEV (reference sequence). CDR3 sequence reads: CASSVGPPYNEQFF. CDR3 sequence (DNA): TGTGCCAGCAGTGTGGGCCCACCCTACAATGAGCAGTTCTTC.

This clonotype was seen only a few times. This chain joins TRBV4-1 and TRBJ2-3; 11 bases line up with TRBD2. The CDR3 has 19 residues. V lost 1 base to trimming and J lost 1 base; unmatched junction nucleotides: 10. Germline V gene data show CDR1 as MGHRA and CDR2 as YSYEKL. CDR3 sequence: CASSQVGSLAGGRTDTQYF. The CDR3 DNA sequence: TGCGCCAGCAGCCAAGTGGGGTCGCTAGCGGGGGGCCGCACAGATACGCAGTATTTT.

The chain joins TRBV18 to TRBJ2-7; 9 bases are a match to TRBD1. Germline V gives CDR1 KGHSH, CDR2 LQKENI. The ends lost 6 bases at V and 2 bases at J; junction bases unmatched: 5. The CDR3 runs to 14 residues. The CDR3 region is CASSTDRGAYEQYF. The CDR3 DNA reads TGTGCCAGCTCGACAGACAGGGGGGCCTACGAGCAGTACTTC.

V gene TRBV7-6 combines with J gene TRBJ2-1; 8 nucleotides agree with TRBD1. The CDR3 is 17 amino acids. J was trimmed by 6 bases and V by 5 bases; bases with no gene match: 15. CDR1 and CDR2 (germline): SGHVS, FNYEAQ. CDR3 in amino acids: CASSPRQGSHQGNEQFF. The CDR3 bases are TGTGCCAGCAGCCCGCGACAGGGGTCCCATCAAGGCAATGAGCAGTTCTTC.

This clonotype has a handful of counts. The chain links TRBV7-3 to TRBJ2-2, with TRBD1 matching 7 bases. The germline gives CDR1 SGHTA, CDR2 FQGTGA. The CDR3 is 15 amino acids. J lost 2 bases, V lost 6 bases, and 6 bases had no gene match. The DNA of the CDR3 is TGTGCCAGCAGGCAAACAGGGGCCAACACCGGGGAGCTGTTTTTT. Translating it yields CASRQTGANTGELFF.

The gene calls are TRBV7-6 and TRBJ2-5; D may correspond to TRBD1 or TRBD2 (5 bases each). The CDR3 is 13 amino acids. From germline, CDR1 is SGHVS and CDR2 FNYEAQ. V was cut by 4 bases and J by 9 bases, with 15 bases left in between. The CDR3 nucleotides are TGTGCCAGCAGCTCGGGACCAGCCCGGGCCCAGTACTTC. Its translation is CASSSGPARAQYF.

The CDR3 DNA sequence: TGTGCCAGCAGTGAGGAGGGGGGGTCGACCACCGGGGAGCTGTTTTTT. Translation gives CASSEEGGSTTGELFF. The chain combines TRBV6-1 with TRBJ2-2; possibly TRBD2 for D (7 bases). This CDR3 contains 16 residues. The germline gives CDR1 MNHNS, CDR2 SASEGT. V was pared by 3 bases and J by 4 bases, with 15 bases between.

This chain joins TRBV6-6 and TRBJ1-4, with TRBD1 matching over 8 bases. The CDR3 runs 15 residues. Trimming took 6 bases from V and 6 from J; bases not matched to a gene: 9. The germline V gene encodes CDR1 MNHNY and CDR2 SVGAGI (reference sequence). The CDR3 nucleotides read TGTGCCAGCAGACAAACAGGGGGAGCATATGAAAAACTGTTTTTT. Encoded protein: CASRQTGGAYEKLFF.

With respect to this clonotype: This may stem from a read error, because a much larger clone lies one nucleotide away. CDR3 loop: CASSFRLDEQYF. CDR3 in DNA: TGTGCCAGCAGCTTCAGGTTGGACGAGCAGTACTTC. This sequence joins TRBV7-6 and TRBJ2-7; D ambiguous. Trimming removed 3 bases from V and 5 bases from J, with 8 bases in between. The CDR3 runs 12 residues. From germline, CDR1 is SGHVS and CDR2 FNYEAQ.